The T cell receptor (beta chain) described here comes from a study of OX40 agonist ivuxolimab in advanced cancers. Notes on the study in general: Among T cells, CD8+ cells averaged more expanded clones than CD4+ cells. Which antigen the expanded peripheral T cells recognized is unknown.

Concerning this clone itself: Its specificity is not known.

Any history of autoimmune disease or systemic immunosuppression disqualified patients. Sampling of blood occurred at baseline, cycle 4 day 1, and cycle 7 day 1. CDR3 length equals 14 residues. Germline V gene data show CDR1 as SGDLS and CDR2 as YYNGEE. The germline V and J ends were trimmed by 4 bases and 4 bases, with 14 bases remaining between them. TCRdb's table, derived via immunoSEQ multiplex PCR, lists solely in-frame clones and lacks some. The table lists just over 40,000 clones, about 87% of them singletons. Sequenced here: CD4+ or CD8+ T cells sorted from blood, sampled in a trial of the OX40 agonist ivuxolimab. This sequence originates from an adult with an advanced solid tumor such as melanoma, head and neck, liver or kidney cancer. The rearrangement uses TRBV9 and TRBJ2-5, with D perhaps being TRBD1 or TRBD2 (7 bases each). The DNA for the CDR3 is TGTGCCAGCAGCTCTGTCAGGGGGGGAGAGACCCAGTACTTC. This gives the protein CASSSVRGGETQYF.